This T cell receptor (beta chain) derives from a study of a mutant IDH1 vaccine in newly diagnosed glioma. Whole-study context: Males made up approximately 60% and females around 38% of treated patients, whose mean age was about 41 years.

The germline V gene encodes CDR1 GTSNPN and CDR2 SVGIG (reference sequence). The CDR3 is made up of 15 amino acids. The V and J ends lost 2 bases and 5 bases, in that order; junction bases with no gene match: 7. The time point here: week 23, last vaccination. In the vaccine, a single dose held 300 ug of the mutant IDH1 20-mer peptide, along with topical imiquimod. For this clone: Its antigen is not known.

Clones were read by immunoSEQ multiplex PCR, and TCRdb kept only the in-frame ones, dropping some. Found here are around 56,000 clones, around 80% of them singletons; the top ten hold around 8.4%. The genes are TRBV30 and TRBJ1-5, with TRBD1 matching over 9 bases. Sequencing used PBMCs, obtained from a glioma patient whose treatment included an IDH1 peptide vaccine. This receptor was taken from a woman in her 40s with glioma. Some clones in this sample may be carry-over from other donors' samples. The chain's CDR3 is CAWSLQGAWDQPQHF. DNA for the CDR3: TGTGCCTGGAGTCTACAGGGGGCTTGGGATCAGCCCCAGCATTTT.